Presented here are 20 T cell receptor beta chains from one specimen sequenced in a study of T cells after yellow fever vaccination. TCRdb recomputed calls from the 5' RACE reads with MiXCR, one row per CDR3 protein. Of approximately 350,000 distinct CDR3 sequences detected, roughly 11% appear once; the ten largest clones hold less than 20%. This specimen consisted of PBMCs, obtained on the day of the first yellow fever vaccination. Receptor source: a man aged 18 to 29 who received the YFV17D yellow fever vaccine.

The genes are TRBV19 and TRBJ2-3, with 7 positions matching TRBD1. Per the germline V gene, CDR1 is LNHDA and CDR2 is SQIVND (reference sequence). The CDR3 runs to 14 residues. V lost 5 bases to trimming and J lost 7 bases; unmatched junction nucleotides: 9. The CDR3 DNA sequence: TGTGCCAGTAGTCCGATGGGACAGCGTCATACGCAGTATTTT. Protein sequence: CASSPMGQRHTQYF. Together with reference TRBV19 and TRBJ2-3, the CDR3 gives the full variable domain: DGGITQSPKYLFRKEGQNVTLSCEQNLNHDAMYWYRQDPGQGLRLIYYSQIVNDFQKGDIAEGYSVSREKKESFPLTVTSAQKNPTAFYLCASSPMGQRHTQYFGPGTRLTVL.

Only one count was recorded for this clonotype. The rearrangement joins TRBV2 to TRBJ2-1, with 7 positions matching TRBD1. The CDR3 has 16 residues. CDR1 is SNHLY and CDR2 is FYNNEI in the germline V gene. J was trimmed by 0 bases and V by 7 bases; bases with no gene match: 9. CDR3 in DNA: TGTGCCAGCACCGTTAACAGGGGTTTCTCCTACAATGAGCAGTTCTTC. Encoded protein: CASTVNRGFSYNEQFF. Using reference TRBV2 and TRBJ2-1 for the parts outside the CDR3, the full variable domain is EPEVTQTPSHQVTQMGQEVILRCVPISNHLYFYWYRQILGQKVEFLVSFYNNEISEKSEIFDDQFSVERPDGSNFTLKIRSTKLEDSAMYFCASTVNRGFSYNEQFFGPGTRLTVL.

This chain joins TRBV2 and TRBJ2-7, with a possible D match to TRBD1 (6 bases). Trimming removed 5 bases from V and 4 bases from J, with 24 bases in between. Germline CDR1 is SNHLY and CDR2 is FYNNEI. CDR3 size: 17 residues. The CDR3 nucleotides are TGTGCCAGCAGTCTTCGGGACATCTCCTTCCCCCTTTACGAGCAGTACTTC. Translated: CASSLRDISFPLYEQYF. Full variable domain (rest looked up from reference TRBV2 and TRBJ2-7): EPEVTQTPSHQVTQMGQEVILRCVPISNHLYFYWYRQILGQKVEFLVSFYNNEISEKSEIFDDQFSVERPDGSNFTLKIRSTKLEDSAMYFCASSLRDISFPLYEQYFGPGTRLTVT.

The chain couples TRBV7-6 to TRBJ2-5, with D hard to call. The ends were cut back, 5 bases at V and 0 bases at J, with 13 bases in the middle. Germline V CDR1 and CDR2: SGHVS, FNYEAQ. This CDR3 region has 15 residues. The CDR3 bases are TGTGCCAGCAGCGAATCCACAGCAGACCAAGAGACCCAGTACTTC. Its protein product is CASSESTADQETQYF.

The chain is built from TRBV4-3 and TRBJ1-2; D is ambiguous. Per germline, CDR1 LGHNA and CDR2 YSLEER. V was clipped by 0 bases and J by 7 bases, with 15 bases between them. The CDR3 is 15 residues long. In DNA form, the CDR3 reads TGCGCCAGCAGCCAAGAAAACCGTGGGAATAGTGGCTACACCTTC. It codes for CASSQENRGNSGYTF.

The genes are TRBV6-1 and TRBJ2-5, with D possibly being TRBD2 (6 bases). This CDR3 comprises 15 residues. Germline assignment: CDR1 MNHNS and CDR2 SASEGT. With 6 bases removed from V and 2 bases from J, the gap between germline ends came to 16 bases. The CDR3 region has the DNA TGTGCCAGCAGAGCTACAGCGGGCCGGCAAGAGACCCAGTACTTC. Translating it yields CASRATAGRQETQYF.

This sequence joins TRBV27 and TRBJ2-5; D perhaps matches TRBD2 (6 bases). Between the trimmed V and J ends, which lost 3 bases and 5 bases, there was a span of 13 bases. CDR3 length: 14 residues. Germline CDR1 MNHEY, CDR2 SMNVEV (reference sequence). CDR3 amino acids: CASSFQGGGETQYF. The CDR3 nucleotides are TGTGCCAGCAGTTTCCAGGGAGGTGGGGAGACCCAGTACTTC.

Only a few counts were recorded for this clonotype. The chain is built from TRBV7-2 and TRBJ2-5; possibly TRBD1 or TRBD2 for D (7 bases each). Germline V lookup: CDR1 SGHTA, CDR2 FQGNSA. V was trimmed by 4 bases and J by 3 bases, leaving 12 bases between them. The CDR3 is 14 residues long. The CDR3: CASSSGGGKETQYF. CDR3 sequence (DNA): TGTGCCAGCAGCTCAGGGGGGGGCAAAGAGACCCAGTACTTC.

This sequence joins TRBV30 and TRBJ1-2; D is unresolved. CDR3 length equals 12 residues. Germline V gene sequence: CDR1 GTSNPN, CDR2 SVGIG (reference sequence). The V end lost 4 bases, the J end lost 4 bases, and 10 bases lay between the germline ends. The DNA for the CDR3 is TGTGCCTGGACCCCGGCAGGCTATGGCTACACCTTC. Residues: CAWTPAGYGYTF.

The table lists this clonotype with a few counts. The CDR3 nucleotides are TGCGCCAGCAGCCAATGGGGGACCCGGCCCAATACGCAGTATTTT. It is translated as CASSQWGTRPNTQYF. The rearrangement links TRBV4-1 to TRBJ2-3; D may match TRBD1 or TRBD2 (5 bases each). From germline, CDR1 is MGHRA and CDR2 YSYEKL. The CDR3 spans 15 residues. V was pared by 2 bases and J by 7 bases, with 16 bases between.

The chain joins TRBV12-3 or TRBV12-4 to TRBJ2-2; no definite D call. V was cut by 8 bases and J by 3 bases, with 19 bases left in between. This CDR3 contains 16 residues. The CDR3 spells CASYDRAPNYTGELFF. The CDR3 DNA sequence: TGTGCCAGCTATGACCGAGCCCCGAATTACACCGGGGAGCTGTTTTTT.

This clonotype showed up just a few times. The chain has TRBV11-2 and TRBJ1-5, with D possibly being TRBD1 (5 bases). Looked up from germline, CDR1 is SGHAT and CDR2 is FQNNGV. The CDR3 is 17 amino acids. Deletions cut 0 bases from V and 2 bases from J, with 14 bases between. CDR3 coding DNA: TGTGCCAGCAGCTTAGATATAAGCAGGGTAGGCAATCAGCCCCAGCATTTT. Translating gives CASSLDISRVGNQPQHF.

This clonotype was seen a few times. The chain combines TRBV7-9 with TRBJ2-5; 12 nucleotides agree with TRBD2. The ends lost 6 bases at V and 5 bases at J; junction bases unmatched: 4. CDR3 size: 14 residues. Germline V CDR1 and CDR2: SEHNR, FQNEAQ (reference sequence). For the CDR3, the DNA is TGTGCCAGCAGTAGGACTAGCGGGGCGGAGACCCAGTACTTC. Residues: CASSRTSGAETQYF.

This clonotype was counted at least ten times. The V and J genes are TRBV4-2 and TRBJ2-3; 11 bases align to TRBD1. Germline lookup yields CDR1 LGHNA and CDR2 YNFKEQ. The CDR3 is 17 amino acids. Unmatched junction bases numbered 11, after V lost 4 bases and J lost 5 bases. CDR3 region: CASSPIQDRGLKDTQYF. The CDR3 bases are TGTGCCAGCAGCCCTATACAGGACAGGGGGCTGAAAGATACGCAGTATTTT.

The chain's CDR3 is CASSRTADYSNQPQHF. Written as DNA, the CDR3 is TGTGCCAGCAGTCGGACAGCCGATTATAGCAATCAGCCCCAGCATTTT. The chain joins TRBV28 to TRBJ1-5; a possible D gene is TRBD1 (6 bases). Trimming took off 5 bases at V and 0 bases at J, with 14 bases between the two ends. Germline loops: CDR1 MDHEN, CDR2 SYDVKM. The CDR3 has 16 residues.

The genes are TRBV5-1 and TRBJ1-6; D is perhaps TRBD1 (5 bases). The germline V gene encodes CDR1 SGHRS and CDR2 YFSETQ. The CDR3 has 14 amino acids. V lost 4 bases, J lost 9 bases, and 14 bases lay in between. The CDR3 region is CASSPAGTGSPLHF. The CDR3 DNA is TGCGCCAGCAGCCCAGCAGGGACCGGTTCACCCCTCCACTTT.

The chain uses TRBV4-3 and TRBJ2-1; a weak D match, TRBD2 (6 bases). The V gene lost 0 bases and the J gene lost 3 bases, with 12 bases spanning the gap. The CDR3 consists of 16 residues. CDR1 and CDR2 from the germline V gene are LGHNA and YSLEER. The CDR3 bases are TGCGCCAGCAGCCAAGATGGAGGGACTGTCTACAATGAGCAGTTCTTC. It is translated as CASSQDGGTVYNEQFF.

This clonotype was counted between two and nine times. The genes are TRBV6-5 and TRBJ2-1, with TRBD2 as a possible D gene (6 bases). The ends were cut back, 3 bases at V and 4 bases at J, with 10 bases in the middle. CDR3 size: 14 residues. The germline CDR1 and CDR2 sequences are MNHEY and SVGAGI. The CDR3 reads CASSYREVYNEQFF. The CDR3 nucleotides are TGTGCCAGCAGTTATAGGGAGGTTTACAATGAGCAGTTCTTC.

This clonotype appeared a few times. The chain recombines TRBV5-5 with TRBJ2-5; TRBD2 aligns across 11 bases. The junction had 16 bases not matched to a gene; V was cut back by 5 bases and J by 4 bases. The CDR3 extends over 18 amino acids. Germline V gene lookup returns CDR1 SGHKS and CDR2 YYEKEE (reference sequence). The CDR3 nucleotides are TGTGCCAGCAGTCGAGGGATGACTAGCGGGGCCCCCCGAGAGACCCAGTACTTC. Protein sequence: CASSRGMTSGAPRETQYF.

This chain uses TRBV20-1 with TRBJ1-1, with D perhaps matching TRBD1 (6 bases). Germline CDR1 DFQATT, CDR2 SNEGSKA (reference sequence). The length of the CDR3 is 13 residues. The CDR3 nucleotides read TGCAGCTATATGGTACAGGGAGGAACTGAAGCTTTCTTT. Its protein product is CSYMVQGGTEAFF.